The 10 T cell receptor beta chains presented below share a single source sample, sequenced in a study of blood T cell repertoires in COVID-19. The table came from immunoSEQ multiplex PCR; TCRdb's copy has only in-frame clones and leaves some out. There are 250,000 to 350,000 clones in the sample; less than 85% occur only once, and about 1.6% lies in the top ten. The source material was peripheral blood. The receptors here all came from a human donor with COVID-19, enrolled during active disease. The donor label of this sample is uncertain.

This clone has a single count. The chain is built from TRBV19 and TRBJ2-1, with 8 bases matching TRBD2. Germline values: CDR1 LNHDA, CDR2 SQIVND (reference sequence). V dropped 4 bases and J dropped 0; count of bases not matched to a gene: 5. This CDR3 comprises 16 residues. The CDR3 DNA follows: TGTGCCAGTAGTAGAGGGAGCGGGAGCTCCTACAATGAGCAGTTCTTC. The encoded protein is CASSRGSGSSYNEQFF.

The chain recombines TRBV28 with TRBJ2-3; tentative D call: TRBD1 (6 bases). The CDR3 has 16 amino acids. The V end was cut by 3 bases, the J end by 3 bases, with 16 bases between. The germline gives CDR1 MDHEN, CDR2 SYDVKM. The CDR3 spells CASSLSLMRGTDTQYF. CDR3 in DNA: TGTGCCAGCAGTTTGAGCCTCATGAGGGGGACAGATACGCAGTATTTT.

The chain links TRBV7-8 to TRBJ1-5; D remains ambiguous. The CDR3 runs to 16 residues. CDR1 and CDR2 (germline): SGHVS, FQNEAQ. Trimming shortened V by 5 bases and J by 2 bases, and 16 bases separated the two germline ends. Here the CDR3 reads CASSKTWAQGNQPQHF. CDR3 coding DNA: TGTGCCAGCAGCAAAACGTGGGCGCAGGGCAATCAGCCCCAGCATTTT.

This clone was counted only a few times. The V call is TRBV7-6, the J call TRBJ2-3; 14 nucleotides match TRBD2. CDR1 SGHVS and CDR2 FNYEAQ come from the germline V gene. The CDR3 covers 15 residues. V was pared by 4 bases and J by 6 bases, with 3 bases of the junction left unmatched. CDR3 sequence reads: CASSSGLAGDDTQYF. The CDR3 nucleotides read TGTGCCAGCAGCTCGGGACTAGCGGGAGATGATACGCAGTATTTT.

This chain joins TRBV2 and TRBJ1-3; TRBD1 matches 7 bases. V trimming: 2 bases; J trimming: 3 bases; junction bases outside the gene matches: 7. The germline gives CDR1 SNHLY, CDR2 FYNNEI. This CDR3 spans 16 amino acids. CDR3 sequence (DNA): TGTGCCAGCAGTGAATGGGACAGCCAACTTGGAAACACCATATATTTT. Translating gives CASSEWDSQLGNTIYF.

This chain uses TRBV18 with TRBJ2-7; no reliable D call. The CDR3 loop spans 12 amino acids. Looked up from germline, CDR1 is KGHSH and CDR2 is LQKENI. The V and J ends lost 3 bases and 3 bases respectively, with 6 bases between them. The CDR3 loop reads CASSPRFYEQYF. The CDR3 DNA reads as TGTGCCAGCTCACCGAGATTCTACGAGCAGTACTTC.

This chain joins TRBV6-6 and TRBJ2-2, with 8 nucleotides matching TRBD2. V was pared by 8 bases and J by 6 bases, with 8 bases of the junction left unmatched. CDR3 length: 14 residues. CDR1 is MNHNY and CDR2 is SVGAGI in the germline V gene (reference sequence). The CDR3 bases are TGTGCCAGCCGCGAAGCGGGAGCTTCCGGGGAGCTGTTTTTT. This gives the protein CASREAGASGELFF.

This sequence joins TRBV7-2 and TRBJ2-1; D not certain. Deletions cut 6 bases from V and 0 bases from J, with 12 bases between. The CDR3 totals 15 residues. Looked up from germline, CDR1 is SGHTA and CDR2 is FQGNSA. The CDR3 loop is CASRRKSVSYNEQFF. The CDR3 bases are TGTGCCAGCAGGCGAAAGTCCGTCTCCTACAATGAGCAGTTCTTC.

The chain links TRBV20-1 to TRBJ1-1, with D possibly TRBD1 on 6 matching bases. CDR1 and CDR2 (germline): DFQATT, SNEGSKA (reference sequence). The V end lost 5 bases, the J end lost 4 bases, and 8 bases lay between the germline ends. This CDR3 has 11 residues. CDR3 DNA sequence: TGCAGTGCTTTGACAGGCACTGAAGCTTTCTTT. Protein product: CSALTGTEAFF.

The V gene is TRBV10-3, the J gene TRBJ1-5; no clear D gene. CDR3 size: 15 residues. Per the germline V gene, CDR1 is ENHRY and CDR2 is SYGVKD. Between the trimmed V and J ends, which lost 0 bases and 10 bases, there was a span of 16 bases. The CDR3 sequence: CAISESEPKVLPQHF. The DNA of the CDR3 is TGTGCCATCAGTGAGTCGGAGCCGAAGGTACTTCCCCAGCATTTT.